This is a list of T cell receptor beta chains from one sample in a study of coeliac disease. The repertoire was sequenced with immunoSEQ multiplex PCR; TCRdb's copy has only in-frame clones and lacks some. The repertoire consists of 8,000 to 10,000 clones, with roughly two thirds occurring once and the leading ten covering around 20%. Sequencing was done on a sample of lamina propria lymphocytes from the gut. The receptors stem from a woman between 55 and 75 years old with celiac disease. The CDR3 runs from the conserved cysteine through the conserved F or W. The order of the fields is J gene, D gene, clone size, V gene, CDR3 DNA, CDR3 protein. The D gene is left open where the match is weak. A row's size may be missing; if present it is once, few, many or a size class.

TRBJ2-5,-,-,TRBV20-1,TGCAGTGCTACGGTTAAAGAGACCCAGTACTTC,CSATVKETQYF
TRBJ2-1,TRBD1,-,TRBV9,TGTGCCAGCAGCGGAGGACAGGGGTCCTACAATGAGCAGTTCTTC,CASSGGQGSYNEQFF
TRBJ2-3,-,-,TRBV4-2,TGTGCCAGCAGCCAAGATCTGAGTGCCACAGATACGCAGTATTTT,CASSQDLSATDTQYF
TRBJ2-7,TRBD2,-,TRBV6-5,TGTGCCAGCAGTTACTCGTGGCTAGCGGGGACCTACGAGCAGTACTTC,CASSYSWLAGTYEQYF
TRBJ2-5,-,-,TRBV28,TGTGCCAGCAGTTCCCGACCGGGACAAGGTGGGAAGACCCAGTACTTC,CASSSRPGQGGKTQYF
TRBJ1-6,-,-,TRBV5-1,TGCGCCAGCAGCCCCCTGGGGAGCTCCTATAATTCACCCCTCCACTTT,CASSPLGSSYNSPLHF
TRBJ2-5,TRBD1,few,TRBV20-1,TGCAGTACGGGACAGGGTATTTCACGGTACTTC,CSTGQGISRYF
TRBJ2-3,-,-,TRBV5-8,TGTGCCAGCAGCTTGGGAAACACAGTGCCGGGCACAGATACGCAGTATTTT,CASSLGNTVPGTDTQYF
TRBJ2-3,TRBD2,-,TRBV5-4,TGTGCCAGCAGCGGGACTATAAGCACAGATACGCAGTATTTT,CASSGTISTDTQYF
TRBJ2-1,TRBD2,-,TRBV29-1,TGCAGCGTCTACGGGGGGGACTCCTACAATGAGCAGTTCTTC,CSVYGGDSYNEQFF
TRBJ1-4,TRBD1,-,TRBV28,TGTGCCAGCAGCCCGGACAGGGCCCTTTTCGAAAAACTGTTTTTT,CASSPDRALFEKLFF
TRBJ2-1,TRBD2,-,TRBV7-2,TGTGCCAGCAGCTCCGATAGCGGGGTTGAGCAGTTCTTC,CASSSDSGVEQFF
TRBJ2-7,-,-,TRBV9,TGTGCCAGCAGCGTAGAAGGTGCAGGGCACGAGCAGTACTTC,CASSVEGAGHEQYF
TRBJ2-5,TRBD1,-,TRBV6-6,TGTGCCAGCAGACCGGGACAGGGCATAGGGGAGACCCAGTACTTC,CASRPGQGIGETQYF
TRBJ2-2,TRBD1,few,TRBV7-9,TGTGCCAGCAGCCCGAGGACAGGGACGAACACCGGGGAGCTGTTTTTT,CASSPRTGTNTGELFF
TRBJ1-2,TRBD1,medium-sized,TRBV6-1,TGTGCCAGCAGTGAACCGCTACCGACAGGGAACTATGGCTACACCTTC,CASSEPLPTGNYGYTF
TRBJ2-7,TRBD2,medium-sized,TRBV11-1,TGTGCCAGCAGCCCTAGCGGGGAGAGCTACGAGCAGTACTTC,CASSPSGESYEQYF
TRBJ1-5,-,-,TRBV5-5,TGTGCCAGCAGCGCCAGTCCCGATCAGCCCCAGCATTTT,CASSASPDQPQHF
TRBJ2-3,TRBD1,-,TRBV5-1,TGCGCCAGCAGCCCAATTATGGACAGGGGGCGCCTGTATTTT,CASSPIMDRGRLYF
TRBJ2-7,TRBD2,-,TRBV5-1,TGCGCCAGCAGCTGGGAGGGCTCCTACGAGCAGTACTTC,CASSWEGSYEQYF
TRBJ2-7,TRBD1,-,TRBV27,TGTGCCAGCAGTCACCGGACAGGGGGGGACTACGAGCAGTACTTC,CASSHRTGGDYEQYF
TRBJ1-1,-,-,TRBV5-1,TGCGCCAGCAGCTCCAGACAGGCCTATCTCACTGAAGCTTTCTTT,CASSSRQAYLTEAFF
TRBJ2-7,-,-,TRBV14,TGTGCCAGCAGCCAAGGCGGGCGGGACGGCGAGCAGTACTTC,CASSQGGRDGEQYF
TRBJ1-2,TRBD1,-,TRBV7-9,TGTGCCAGCAGCTTAGGACAGGGGGCGACTGGCTACACCTTC,CASSLGQGATGYTF
TRBJ1-1,-,few,TRBV7-9,TGTGCCAGCAGCCCCCGGACACCTTGGGTAGCTTTCTTT,CASSPRTPWVAFF
TRBJ2-4,-,-,TRBV10-3,TGTGCCACCGGACACGGCCAAAACATTCAGTACTTC,CATGHGQNIQYF
TRBJ2-7,-,-,TRBV29-1,TGCAGCGTCGGGTGGGCTAGCGCTAACTACGAGCAGTACTTC,CSVGWASANYEQYF
TRBJ1-2,TRBD1,-,TRBV28,TGTGCCAGCAGTTTATTGGGACAGGGCCCTCAGGGCTATGGCTACACCTTC,CASSLLGQGPQGYGYTF
TRBJ2-3,TRBD2,-,TRBV7-3,TGTGCCAGCAGCCCCTGGACTAGCGGGGGGCGGGGAGATACGCAGTATTTT,CASSPWTSGGRGDTQYF
TRBJ1-2,-,-,TRBV7-3,TGTGCCAGCAGCTCGCAGGGGAGGGTGGAAGGCTACACCTTC,CASSSQGRVEGYTF
TRBJ1-1,TRBD1,few,TRBV27,TGTGCCAGCAGTGCCCTTAACACAGGGGGCAGGCAGGCTTTCTTT,CASSALNTGGRQAFF
TRBJ2-3,-,-,TRBV5-1,TGCGCCAGCAGACCGAGCTCTTTCACAGATACGCAGTATTTT,CASRPSSFTDTQYF
TRBJ2-7,-,-,TRBV18,TGTGCCAGCTCACCAACTGACATCGGCCGCGAGCAGTACTTC,CASSPTDIGREQYF
TRBJ1-5,-,-,TRBV18,TGTGCCAGCTCACCTTCGGCGGGGAAGTTGAATCAGCCCCAGCATTTT,CASSPSAGKLNQPQHF
TRBJ1-1,-,-,TRBV7-2,TGTGCCAGCAGCTTAGGGGGGGGCGTCACTGAAGCTTTCTTT,CASSLGGGVTEAFF
TRBJ2-5,TRBD2,-,TRBV11-2,TGTGCCAGCAGCTTATCAACGGGAGGACAAGAGACCCAGTACTTC,CASSLSTGGQETQYF
TRBJ2-1,-,-,TRBV21-1,TGTGCCAGCAGACGACCTTTACTACACCATTCCGACAATGAGCAGTTCTTC,CASRRPLLHHSDNEQFF
TRBJ2-5,-,-,TRBV6-1,TGTGCCAGCAGTGACCTAGCCGCCCCGCAAGAGACCCAGTACTTC,CASSDLAAPQETQYF
TRBJ2-7,TRBD1,few,TRBV10-3,TGTGCCAACTCCCGGGACAGGGAAAGTGAGCAGTACTTC,CANSRDRESEQYF
TRBJ2-3,-,-,TRBV6-5,TGTGCCAGCAGTTACTCCCCCTTCACAGATACGCAGTATTTT,CASSYSPFTDTQYF
TRBJ2-1,TRBD2,-,TRBV7-2,TGTGCCAGCAGCTACCTAGCGGGAGTAACGTTCTTC,CASSYLAGVTFF